These 15 T cell receptor beta chains were all obtained from the same sample, sequenced in a study of shared clonotypes between healthy human individuals. Sequencing was performed with immunoSEQ multiplex PCR; in TCRdb, only in-frame clones are kept and a portion is missing. This sample has about 2.4 million clones, with around 94% found just once. The specimen was naive CD4+ T cells sorted from blood. This sample's subset: CD45RA+ positively selected. All receptors come from a man between 18 and 35 years old in good health.

The CDR3 is CASSQDQTGYSGNTIYF. Written as DNA, the CDR3 is TGCGCCAGCAGCCAAGACCAGACAGGGTACTCTGGAAACACCATATATTTT. The V call is TRBV4-3, the J call TRBJ1-3; 7 nucleotides match TRBD1. The CDR3 has 17 amino acids. The germline CDR1 and CDR2 sequences are LGHNA and YSLEER. The ends lost 0 bases at V and 0 bases at J; junction bases unmatched: 5.

The chain has TRBV2 and TRBJ1-2; D possibly corresponds to TRBD1 (5 bases). Trimming took 4 bases from V and 6 from J, leaving 15 bases between them. Germline V gene lookup returns CDR1 SNHLY and CDR2 FYNNEI. The CDR3 totals 14 residues. The CDR3, as DNA: TGTGCCAGCAGTGGGAGGAGTTTGGGGGATGGCTACACCTTC. Its translation is CASSGRSLGDGYTF.

The rearrangement joins TRBV6-6 to TRBJ2-1; D gene uncertain. The V end lost 4 bases, the J end lost 4 bases, and 11 bases lay between the germline ends. In germline, CDR1 is MNHNY, CDR2 SVGAGI (reference sequence). This CDR3 has 14 residues. The CDR3 DNA follows: TGTGCCAGCAGTTCTCCGACTTGGTACAATGAGCAGTTCTTC. Translating gives CASSSPTWYNEQFF.

For the CDR3, the DNA is TGCAGCGTTAAGCTCAGGGGGCCGGACACTGAAGCTTTCTTT. The encoded protein is CSVKLRGPDTEAFF. The chain has TRBV29-1 and TRBJ1-1; 8 nucleotides match TRBD1. Germline values: CDR1 SQVTM, CDR2 ANQGSEA. Germline trimming cut 5 bases from V and 3 bases from J; bases unmatched to any gene: 8. This CDR3 region has 14 residues.

The J gene is TRBJ2-3, the V gene TRBV19; tentatively, D is TRBD1 (6 bases). There are 16 residues in the CDR3. V lost 3 bases to trimming and J lost 1 base, with 14 bases between them. Germline V gene lookup returns CDR1 LNHDA and CDR2 SQIVND (reference sequence). DNA of the CDR3: TGTGCCAGTAGTATGCCCCGGGACACTCGCACAGATACGCAGTATTTT. The encoded protein is CASSMPRDTRTDTQYF.

The rearrangement joins TRBV4-3 to TRBJ2-4; a possible D gene is TRBD2 (5 bases). With 0 bases removed from V and 2 bases from J, the gap between germline ends came to 8 bases. Per germline, CDR1 LGHNA and CDR2 YSLEER. The CDR3 spans 15 residues. CDR3 residues: CASSQDPGTKNIQYF. The CDR3 coding sequence is TGCGCCAGCAGCCAAGATCCGGGGACCAAAAACATTCAGTACTTC.

As to this clone: Additional DNA sequences in this sample encode the identical CDR3. The chain links TRBV11-2 to TRBJ1-3; D may be TRBD1 (5 bases). CDR3 length: 14 residues. CDR1 and CDR2 (germline): SGHAT, FQNNGV. Trimming took 3 bases from V and 1 from J, leaving 7 bases between them. This chain's CDR3 is CASSFGGSGNTIYF. The CDR3 nucleotides are TGTGCCAGCAGCTTCGGGGGGTCTGGAAACACCATATATTTT.

This chain links TRBV30 with TRBJ1-2, with 9 bases identical to TRBD1. The ends lost 4 bases at V and 0 bases at J; junction bases unmatched: 3. The CDR3 spans 14 residues. Germline V gives CDR1 GTSNPN, CDR2 SVGIG (reference sequence). CDR3 sequence reads: CAWTGQGSNYGYTF. The CDR3 DNA is TGTGCCTGGACGGGACAGGGATCTAACTATGGCTACACCTTC.

This chain links TRBV25-1 with TRBJ2-7; tentatively, D is TRBD2 (5 bases). The CDR3 is 15 amino acids. Trimming stripped 2 bases from V and 5 bases from J, with 16 bases between. Germline V gene sequence: CDR1 MGHDK, CDR2 SYGVNS. CDR3 residues: CASSETGLSMNEQYF. The DNA of the CDR3 is TGTGCCAGCAGTGAAACCGGACTGAGTATGAACGAGCAGTACTTC.

The V call is TRBV9, the J call TRBJ2-7; D is possibly TRBD1 or TRBD2 (6 bases each). Per germline, CDR1 SGDLS and CDR2 YYNGEE. Between the trimmed V and J ends, which lost 3 bases and 6 bases, there was a span of 22 bases. The CDR3 spans 16 residues. CDR3 amino acids: CASSGRGEALLAEQYF. CDR3 DNA: TGTGCCAGCAGCGGAAGGGGGGAAGCCTTATTAGCCGAGCAGTACTTC.

The CDR3, as DNA: TGTGCCAGCAGCCGGACAGGGGGCCTGAATGAGCAGTTCTTC. This sequence encodes CASSRTGGLNEQFF. This rearrangement joins TRBV7-9 to TRBJ2-1, with 11 positions matching TRBD1. Germline V gives CDR1 SEHNR, CDR2 FQNEAQ (reference sequence). J lost 7 bases, V lost 5 bases, and 4 bases had no gene match. The CDR3 spans 14 residues.

This chain joins TRBV28 and TRBJ2-1; weak D call: TRBD1 (5 bases). The V gene's germline CDR1 is MDHEN and CDR2 SYDVKM. The length of the CDR3 is 12 residues. The V and J ends lost 8 bases and 9 bases respectively, with 14 bases between them. CDR3: CASFRQGLEQFF. The CDR3 bases are TGTGCCAGCTTTCGTCAGGGCCTTGAGCAGTTCTTC.

The V gene is TRBV10-3, the J gene TRBJ2-1; 7 positions match TRBD2. J lost 1 base, V lost 4 bases, and 4 bases had no gene match. The CDR3 is 15 residues long. CDR1 is ENHRY, CDR2 SYGVKD, per germline. For the CDR3, the DNA is TGTGCCATCAGTGCCGCGGGAGCGTCCTACAATGAGCAGTTCTTC. As protein: CAISAAGASYNEQFF.

The chain couples TRBV15 to TRBJ2-2; D uncertain. Germline values: CDR1 LNHNV, CDR2 YYDKDF (reference sequence). The CDR3 loop spans 14 amino acids. The ends were cut back, 3 bases at V and 5 bases at J, with 10 bases in the middle. The CDR3 DNA follows: TGTGCCACCAGCAGGCTTTTGGGGACCGGGGAGCTGTTTTTT. It codes for CATSRLLGTGELFF.

The chain joins TRBV10-3 to TRBJ2-2; 9 bases line up with TRBD1. The CDR3 runs 17 residues. J was trimmed by 2 bases and V by 4 bases; bases with no gene match: 8. Germline CDR1 and CDR2: ENHRY and SYGVKD. In DNA form, the CDR3 reads TGTGCCATCAGTGGGTTCACAGGGGGCTATAACACCGGGGAGCTGTTTTTT. Translated, it gives CAISGFTGGYNTGELFF.